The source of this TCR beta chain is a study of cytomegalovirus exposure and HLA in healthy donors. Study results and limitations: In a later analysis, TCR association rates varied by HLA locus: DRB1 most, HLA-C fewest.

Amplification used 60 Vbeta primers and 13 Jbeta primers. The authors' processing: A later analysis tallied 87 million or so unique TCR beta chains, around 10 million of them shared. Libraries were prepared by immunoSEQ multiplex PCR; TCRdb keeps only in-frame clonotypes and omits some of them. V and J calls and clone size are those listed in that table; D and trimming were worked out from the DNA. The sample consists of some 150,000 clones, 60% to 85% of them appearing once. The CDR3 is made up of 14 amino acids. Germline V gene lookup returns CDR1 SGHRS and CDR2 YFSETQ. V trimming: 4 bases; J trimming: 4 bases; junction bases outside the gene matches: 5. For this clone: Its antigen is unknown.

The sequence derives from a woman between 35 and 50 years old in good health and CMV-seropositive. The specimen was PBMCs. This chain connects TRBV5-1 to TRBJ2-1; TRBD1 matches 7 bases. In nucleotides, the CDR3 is TGCGCCAGCAGCCCCGGGACAGCGTACAATGAGCAGTTCTTC. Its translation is CASSPGTAYNEQFF. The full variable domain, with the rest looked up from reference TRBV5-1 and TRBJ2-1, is KAGVTQTPRYLIKTRGQQVTLSCSPISGHRSVSWYQQTPGQGLQFLFEYFSETQRNKGNFPGRFSGRQFSNSRSEMNVSTLELGDSALYLCASSPGTAYNEQFFGPGTRLTVL.